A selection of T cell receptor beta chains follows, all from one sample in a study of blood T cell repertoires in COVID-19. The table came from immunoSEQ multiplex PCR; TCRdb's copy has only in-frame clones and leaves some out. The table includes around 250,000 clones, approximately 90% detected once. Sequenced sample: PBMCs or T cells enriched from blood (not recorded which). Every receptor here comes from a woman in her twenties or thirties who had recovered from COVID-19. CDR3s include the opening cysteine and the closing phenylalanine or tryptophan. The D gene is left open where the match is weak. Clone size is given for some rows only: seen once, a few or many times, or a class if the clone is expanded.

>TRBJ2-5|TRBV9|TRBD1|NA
TGTGCCAGCAGCGGCGGGACAGGGGGAGAGACCCAGTACTTC
CASSGGTGGETQYF
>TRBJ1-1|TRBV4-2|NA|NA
TGTGCCAGCAGCCAAGATAGAGGGGGTAAAGCTTTCTTT
CASSQDRGGKAFF
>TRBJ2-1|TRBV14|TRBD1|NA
TGTGCCAGCAGCCAAGACTACGGACAGGGGGCATTGAGCTCCTACAATGAGCAGTTCTTC
CASSQDYGQGALSSYNEQFF
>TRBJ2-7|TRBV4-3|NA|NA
TGCGCCAGCAGCCAAGGACCCCAGGGGTCCTACTACGAGCAGTACTTC
CASSQGPQGSYYEQYF
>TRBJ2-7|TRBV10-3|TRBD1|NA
TGTGCCATCAGTATACAGGGGGGTGTTTCCTACGAGCAGTACTTC
CAISIQGGVSYEQYF
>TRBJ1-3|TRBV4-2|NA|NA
TGTGCCAGCAGCCAAGCAGGGGCAGGAAACACCATATATTTT
CASSQAGAGNTIYF
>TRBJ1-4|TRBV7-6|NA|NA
TGTGCCAGCAGCTTAGTGGCCTCGCCAGGGTTGGGTTTAGGTGAAAAACTGTTTTTT
CASSLVASPGLGLGEKLFF
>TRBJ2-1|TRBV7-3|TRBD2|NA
TGTGCCAGCAGCCCACAAGCGGGAGGGCCCTCCAGCTCCTACAATGAGCAGTTCTTC
CASSPQAGGPSSSYNEQFF
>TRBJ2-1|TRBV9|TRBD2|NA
TGTGCCAGCAACCTAGCGGAGAGCTCCTACAATGAGCAGTTCTTC
CASNLAESSYNEQFF
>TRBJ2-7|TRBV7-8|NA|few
TGTGCCAGCAGCCTCCAGGGCTACGAGCAGTACTTC
CASSLQGYEQYF
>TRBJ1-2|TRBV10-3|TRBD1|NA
TGTGCCATCAGTCCCGGGACAGGCCGTGGGGATGGCTACACCTTC
CAISPGTGRGDGYTF
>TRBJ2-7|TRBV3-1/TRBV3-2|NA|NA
TGTGCCAGCAGCCTCGGGTACGAGCAGTACTTC
CASSLGYEQYF
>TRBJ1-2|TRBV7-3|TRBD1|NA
TGTGCCAGCAGCCCCCGACAGGGGGAAGGCTACACCTTC
CASSPRQGEGYTF
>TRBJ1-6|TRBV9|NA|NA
TGTGCCAGCAGCGTAGGACAGAATAATTCACCCCTCCACTTT
CASSVGQNNSPLHF
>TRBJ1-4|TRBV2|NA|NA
TGTGCCAGCAGGACAGAGCGGGCTAATGAAAAACTGTTTTTT
CASRTERANEKLFF
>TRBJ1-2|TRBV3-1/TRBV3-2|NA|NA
TGTGCCAGCAGCCAAGAGTGGAGCGGGGGCTACACCTTC
CASSQEWSGGYTF
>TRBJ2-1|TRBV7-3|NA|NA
TGTGCCAGCAGCTTAGACAGAAACTACAATGAGCAGTTCTTC
CASSLDRNYNEQFF
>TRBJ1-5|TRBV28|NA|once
TGTGCCAGCAGTTTGGGGCAGTTCAATCAGCCCCAGCATTTT
CASSLGQFNQPQHF
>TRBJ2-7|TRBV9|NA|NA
TGTGCCAGCAGCGTAGACCAGGGGCACTACGAGCAGTACTTC
CASSVDQGHYEQYF
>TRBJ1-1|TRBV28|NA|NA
TGTGCCAGCGGGCCGTTAGAAGCTTTCTTT
CASGPLEAFF
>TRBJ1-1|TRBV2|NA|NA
TGTGCCAGCAGTGCCAGGGAGGGGACTGAAGCTTTCTTT
CASSAREGTEAFF
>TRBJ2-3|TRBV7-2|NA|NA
TGTGCCAGCAGCTTAGCCCTGTTGGGGGCCCTCCAGTATTTT
CASSLALLGALQYF
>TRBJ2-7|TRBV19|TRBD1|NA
TGTGCCAGTAGTATTCGGCAGGGGGCAGGAGAGCAGTACTTC
CASSIRQGAGEQYF
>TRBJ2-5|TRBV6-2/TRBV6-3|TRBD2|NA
TGTGCCAGCAGCAATCCCGTAATGTCTAGCGGGAGAGAGACCCAGTACTTC
CASSNPVMSSGRETQYF
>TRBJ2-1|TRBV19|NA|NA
TGTGCCAGTAGAATAAGCAGGACCTACAATGAGCAGTTCTTC
CASRISRTYNEQFF
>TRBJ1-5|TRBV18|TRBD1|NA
TGTGCCAGCTCACTCGACAGGGCTCCTCAGCCCCAGCATTTT
CASSLDRAPQPQHF
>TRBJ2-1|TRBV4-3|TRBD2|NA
TGCGCCAGCAGCCAAGATCTCTCGGGACTAGCGTACAATGAGCAGTTCTTC
CASSQDLSGLAYNEQFF
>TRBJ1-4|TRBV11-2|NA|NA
TGTGCCAGCAGCTTGCATGCCGGGGGAGGACGGGAAAAACTGTTTTTT
CASSLHAGGGREKLFF
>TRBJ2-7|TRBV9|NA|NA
TGTGCCAGCAGCGTAAGCTCAGGCACCTACGAGCAGTACTTC
CASSVSSGTYEQYF
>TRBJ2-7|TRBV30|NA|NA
TGTGCCTGGAGCCTGAGGCCCCGGGGCGAGCAGTACTTC
CAWSLRPRGEQYF
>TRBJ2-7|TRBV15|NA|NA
TGTGCCACCAGCAGTAAGACAGGAAGGGGTACCTCCTACGAGCAGTACTTC
CATSSKTGRGTSYEQYF
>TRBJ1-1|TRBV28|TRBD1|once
TGTGCCAGCAGTCCTCACACAGGGGGGAACACTGAAGCTTTCTTT
CASSPHTGGNTEAFF
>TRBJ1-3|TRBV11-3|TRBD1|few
TGTGCCAGCAGCGCGGACAGGGGGCTTGAAAACACCATATATTTT
CASSADRGLENTIYF
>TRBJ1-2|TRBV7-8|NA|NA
TGTGCCAGCAGCTTAGACGGGAGCTACACCTTC
CASSLDGSYTF
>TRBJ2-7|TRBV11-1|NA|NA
TGTGCCAGCAGCTCCGCTAGCTACGAGCAGTACTTC
CASSSASYEQYF
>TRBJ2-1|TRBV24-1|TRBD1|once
TGTGCCACCAGTGATACAGCCCCCCTGGTGGGACAGGGGTACAATGAGCAGTTCTTC
CATSDTAPLVGQGYNEQFF
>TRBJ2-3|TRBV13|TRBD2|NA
TGTGCCAGCAGCCCCGGGGGGGCGGGAGGCACAGATACGCAGTATTTT
CASSPGGAGGTDTQYF
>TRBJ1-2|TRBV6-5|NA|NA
TGTGCCAGCAGCCCCGACAGAGACTATGGCTACACCTTC
CASSPDRDYGYTF
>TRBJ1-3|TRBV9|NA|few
TGTGCCAGCAGCGAGGGGATGGGAAACACCATATATTTT
CASSEGMGNTIYF
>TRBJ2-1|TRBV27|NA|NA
TGTGCCAGCAGCCGACCGTACGGCGGCAATGAGCAGTTCTTC
CASSRPYGGNEQFF
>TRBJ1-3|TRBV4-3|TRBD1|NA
TGCGCCAGCAGCCAAGGGACAGGGGTTGGAAACACCATATATTTT
CASSQGTGVGNTIYF